This TCR beta chain was documented in a study of T-cell reconstitution after alpha-beta-depleted transplantation in children. The authors prepared the TCRbeta library with unique molecular identifiers. Each CDR3 protein gets one entry after TCRdb re-called the PCR reads with MiXCR. The data hold roughly 790,000 distinct CDR3 sequences, with about 16% observed a single time. The sequencing here drew on PBMCs, mostly from graft donor cells, taken 360 days after TCRalphabeta/CD19-depleted stem cell transplant. The TCR comes from a male patient younger than 18 who had a stem cell transplant for acute lymphoblastic leukemia, so the T cells may come from the graft donor.

The CDR3 DNA reads as TGCAGCGCCCCACAGACCGTTCATGGCTACACCTTC. Its translation is CSAPQTVHGYTF. The chain employs TRBV29-1 and TRBJ1-2; D ambiguous. Germline lookup yields CDR1 SQVTM and CDR2 ANQGSEA. Trimming took off 7 bases at V and 6 bases at J, with 15 bases between the two ends. This CDR3 has 12 amino acids.